This T cell receptor (beta chain) was identified in a study of T cell responses to AZD1222 COVID-19 vaccine. About the study: Whether given at about 4 or about 12 weeks, second doses were pooled. Points from the study as a whole: Spike-specific TCR repertoires showed rising breadth and depth after two AZD1222 doses. Possibly, clonal diversity was underestimated; donors were largely white British and included more females.

Note on this clone: The antigen is not known.

The CDR3 has 15 residues. V lost 0 bases to trimming and J lost 10 bases, with 13 bases between them. Germline lookup yields CDR1 MGHDK and CDR2 SYGVNS. Here immunoSEQ multiplex PCR was the method, and the copy in TCRdb shows in-frame clones only, minus some. The sample has about 83,000 clones, roughly 83% seen once. The sequences come from peripheral blood, collected on day 0 of AZD1222 vaccination. The sequence derives from an adult in good health. V usage is TRBV25-1 and J usage is TRBJ1-6; D is uncertain. The chain's CDR3 is CASSEYSGFASPLHF. DNA of the CDR3: TGTGCCAGCAGTGAATATTCGGGGTTCGCATCACCCCTCCACTTT.